The rows below give T cell receptor beta chains drawn from one sample of a study of blood T cells in healthy people across ages. MiXCR, applied by TCRdb to the 5' RACE reads, yields one record per CDR3 protein. The table has 780,000 or so distinct CDR3 sequences, approximately 60% seen once; the top ten hold roughly 26%. The material sequenced was blood. The receptors were sampled from a man between 40 and 49 years old in good health. Each CDR3 is given with its conserved first and last residue. D genes are given only for firm matches. Only some rows state a clone size, as once, few, many or a class for expanded clones.

abundance: NA
v_gene: TRBV9
j_gene: TRBJ1-1
d_gene: NA
CDR3aa: CASSVEVKGRGGTEAFF
CDR3nt: TGTGCCAGCAGCGTAGAGGTTAAGGGTCGGGGAGGCACTGAAGCTTTCTTT

abundance: NA
v_gene: TRBV28
j_gene: TRBJ1-4
d_gene: NA
CDR3aa: CASSLLGANEKLFF
CDR3nt: TGTGCCAGCAGTTTATTAGGGGCGAATGAAAAACTGTTTTTT

abundance: few
v_gene: TRBV14
j_gene: TRBJ2-5
d_gene: NA
CDR3aa: CASSQGTLGGRLRETQYF
CDR3nt: TGTGCCAGCAGCCAGGGCACCCTAGGGGGGCGCTTAAGAGAGACCCAGTACTTC

abundance: few
v_gene: TRBV12-3/TRBV12-4
j_gene: TRBJ2-4
d_gene: NA
CDR3aa: CASSFGLAKNIQYF
CDR3nt: TGTGCCAGCAGTTTTGGGCTAGCCAAAAACATTCAGTACTTC

abundance: NA
v_gene: TRBV7-2
j_gene: TRBJ1-6
d_gene: NA
CDR3aa: CASSLFTRGVERGYNSPLHF
CDR3nt: TGTGCCAGCAGCTTATTCACCAGGGGTGTCGAAAGAGGCTATAATTCACCCCTCCACTTT

abundance: NA
v_gene: TRBV5-1
j_gene: TRBJ2-5
d_gene: TRBD2
CDR3aa: CASSPVAGEEETQYF
CDR3nt: TGCGCCAGCAGCCCCGTAGCGGGAGAGGAAGAGACCCAGTACTTC

abundance: NA
v_gene: TRBV3-1
j_gene: TRBJ2-7
d_gene: NA
CDR3aa: CASSQENKQYF
CDR3nt: TGTGCCAGCAGCCAAGAAAATAAGCAGTACTTC

abundance: few
v_gene: TRBV20-1
j_gene: TRBJ2-5
d_gene: NA
CDR3aa: CSARGGNQETQYF
CDR3nt: TGCAGTGCTAGGGGCGGGAACCAAGAGACCCAGTACTTC

abundance: NA
v_gene: TRBV29-1
j_gene: TRBJ1-2
d_gene: NA
CDR3aa: CSAPGGEGYTF
CDR3nt: TGCAGCGCCCCGGGGGGGGAGGGCTACACCTTC

abundance: NA
v_gene: TRBV7-6
j_gene: TRBJ2-5
d_gene: NA
CDR3aa: CASRATMGETQYF
CDR3nt: TGTGCCAGCCGGGCCACCATGGGAGAGACCCAGTACTTC

abundance: NA
v_gene: TRBV7-9
j_gene: TRBJ2-7
d_gene: TRBD2
CDR3aa: CASIPAAGGFDEQYF
CDR3nt: TGTGCCAGCATCCCCGCCGCGGGAGGGTTCGATGAGCAGTACTTC

abundance: NA
v_gene: TRBV7-2
j_gene: TRBJ2-1
d_gene: NA
CDR3aa: CAKNLAMGPSSYNEQFF
CDR3nt: TGTGCCAAAAACTTAGCGATGGGGCCCAGCTCCTACAATGAGCAGTTCTTC

abundance: NA
v_gene: TRBV29-1
j_gene: TRBJ2-3
d_gene: TRBD1
CDR3aa: CSVEDPGTGVKDTQYF
CDR3nt: TGCAGCGTTGAAGATCCCGGGACAGGGGTTAAAGATACGCAGTATTTT

abundance: few
v_gene: TRBV9
j_gene: TRBJ2-5
d_gene: TRBD1
CDR3aa: CASSSTGGGTQYF
CDR3nt: TGTGCCAGCAGCTCGACAGGGGGAGGGACCCAGTACTTC

abundance: NA
v_gene: TRBV5-6
j_gene: TRBJ2-7
d_gene: NA
CDR3aa: CASSRDSFEQYF
CDR3nt: TGTGCCAGCAGCAGGGACTCCTTCGAGCAGTACTTC

abundance: NA
v_gene: TRBV24-1
j_gene: TRBJ2-7
d_gene: NA
CDR3aa: CATSDSLDPHEQYF
CDR3nt: TGTGCCACCAGTGATTCCCTCGACCCCCACGAGCAGTACTTC